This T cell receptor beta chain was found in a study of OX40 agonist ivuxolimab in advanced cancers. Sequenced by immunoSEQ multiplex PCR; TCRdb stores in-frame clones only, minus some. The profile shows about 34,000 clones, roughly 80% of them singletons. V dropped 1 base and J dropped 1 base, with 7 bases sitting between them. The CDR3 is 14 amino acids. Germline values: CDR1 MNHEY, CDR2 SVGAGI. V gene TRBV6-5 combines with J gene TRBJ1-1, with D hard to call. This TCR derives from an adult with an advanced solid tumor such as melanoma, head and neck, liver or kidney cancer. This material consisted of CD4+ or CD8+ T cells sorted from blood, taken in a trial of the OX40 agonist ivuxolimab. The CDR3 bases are TGTGCCAGCAGTTACTGGCAAGAGAACACTGAAGCTTTCTTT. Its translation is CASSYWQENTEAFF.